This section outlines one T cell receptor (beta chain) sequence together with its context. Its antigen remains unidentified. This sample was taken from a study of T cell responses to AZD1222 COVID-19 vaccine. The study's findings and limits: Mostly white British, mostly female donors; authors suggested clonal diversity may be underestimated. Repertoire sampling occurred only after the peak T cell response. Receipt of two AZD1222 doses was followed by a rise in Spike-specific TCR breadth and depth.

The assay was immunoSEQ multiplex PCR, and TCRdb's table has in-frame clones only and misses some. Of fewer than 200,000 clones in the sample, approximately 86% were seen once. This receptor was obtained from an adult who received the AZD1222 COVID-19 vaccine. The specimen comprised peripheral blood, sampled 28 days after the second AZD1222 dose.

The CDR3 sequence is CASSAGLDLAEAFF. DNA for the CDR3: TGTGCCAGCAGCGCCGGACTCGATCTGGCTGAAGCTTTCTTT. This chain connects TRBV11-1 to TRBJ1-1; the D is unclear. Germline CDR1 SGHAT, CDR2 FQDESV (reference sequence). Trimming stripped 5 bases from V and 6 bases from J, with 16 bases between. The CDR3 loop spans 14 amino acids.